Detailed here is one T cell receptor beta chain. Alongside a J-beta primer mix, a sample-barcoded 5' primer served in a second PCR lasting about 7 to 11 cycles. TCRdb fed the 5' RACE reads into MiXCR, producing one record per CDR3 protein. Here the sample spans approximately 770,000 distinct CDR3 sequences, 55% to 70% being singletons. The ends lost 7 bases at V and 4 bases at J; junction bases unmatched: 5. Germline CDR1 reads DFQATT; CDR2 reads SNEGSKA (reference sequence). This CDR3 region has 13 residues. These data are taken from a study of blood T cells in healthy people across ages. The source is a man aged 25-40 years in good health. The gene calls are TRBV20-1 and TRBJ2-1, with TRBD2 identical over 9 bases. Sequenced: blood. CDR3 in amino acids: CSEAGGSYNEQFF. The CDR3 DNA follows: TGCAGTGAAGCGGGAGGATCTTACAATGAGCAGTTCTTC.